This T cell receptor beta chain was documented in a study of blood T cell repertoires in COVID-19. The overall study: The cDNA or gDNA used as material had been derived from T cells, B-cell-depleted T cells, or PBMCs.

This table comes from immunoSEQ multiplex PCR, and its TCRdb copy is limited to in-frame clones, with some not included. The table lists about 220,000 clones, 82% of them singletons. Recruits, aged roughly 18 to 89 years, lived in 20 to 30 US areas. Recovered Cohort 3 donors showed two negative PCRs, clearance, or symptom resolution. The material sequenced was PBMCs or T cells enriched from blood (not recorded which). The sequence was collected from an older woman who had recovered from COVID-19.

CDR3 protein: CASSQDETGRRGKETQYF. CDR3 nucleotides: TGTGCCAGCAGCCAAGATGAGACAGGGAGAAGGGGAAAAGAGACCCAGTACTTC. J is TRBJ2-5 and V is TRBV3-1 (or the pseudogene TRBV3-2); 7 positions match TRBD1. This CDR3 has 18 residues. The germline CDR1 and CDR2 sequences are LGHDT and YNNKEL (reference sequence). Unmatched junction bases numbered 13, after V lost 0 bases and J lost 3 bases.